Each of the 30 T cell receptor beta chains below was sequenced from the same sample in a study of blood T cell repertoires in COVID-19. TCRdb's table, derived via immunoSEQ multiplex PCR, lists solely in-frame clones and lacks some. The sample holds a few hundred thousand clones, about 91% seen once. The sequenced sample consisted of peripheral blood. The receptors originated from a woman aged 25 to 39 with COVID-19, enrolled during active disease.

The gene calls are TRBV21-1 and TRBJ2-1; no DNA check was done on the table's D call, TRBD1. TRBV21-1 is noted as a pseudogene. The CDR3 has 13 amino acids. The CDR3 DNA reads as TGTGCCAGCAGCAAAGGGGCAGGGAATGAGCAGTTCTTC. This sequence encodes CASSKGAGNEQFF.

J is TRBJ1-2 and V is TRBV12-5, with 8 bases lining up with TRBD1. The length of the CDR3 is 16 residues. Germline-derived CDR1 and CDR2 are LGHNT and FRNRAP. V gave up 6 bases and J gave up 4 bases; unmatched junction bases: 13. The CDR3 here is CASGGPVKGQGYGYTF. CDR3 nucleotides: TGTGCTAGTGGAGGGCCCGTGAAAGGACAGGGCTATGGCTACACCTTC.

This clone was seen a few times. V and J are TRBV29-1 and TRBJ1-1; unclear D gene. CDR1 and CDR2 (germline): SQVTM, ANQGSEA. V dropped 6 bases and J dropped 3 bases, with 17 bases sitting between them. The CDR3 has 14 amino acids. CDR3 in DNA: TGCAGCGTAGGAGGCGGAACCTTGGACACTGAAGCTTTCTTT. This translates into CSVGGGTLDTEAFF. The full variable domain, in which reference TRBV29-1 and TRBJ1-1 provide the parts outside the CDR3, is SAVISQKPSRDICQRGTSLTIQCQVDSQVTMMFWYRQQPGQSLTLIATANQGSEATYESGFVIDKFPISRPNLTFSTLTVSNMSPEDSSIYLCSVGGGTLDTEAFFGQGTRLTVV.

V is TRBV13 and J is TRBJ2-3; D remains unclear. Trimming shortened V by 2 bases and J by 8 bases, and 5 bases separated the two germline ends. The CDR3 is 11 amino acids. Looked up from germline, CDR1 is PRHDT and CDR2 is FYEKMQ (reference sequence). The chain's CDR3 is CASSLRSTQYF. In DNA, the CDR3 is TGTGCCAGCAGCTTACGCAGTACGCAGTATTTT.

The count of this clone is one. The gene calls are TRBV21-1 and TRBJ2-7; the table assigns TRBD2, which was not confirmed against the DNA. TRBV21-1 is designated a pseudogene. CDR3 length: 17 residues. This CDR3 reads CASPSGSASGGGYEQYV. DNA for the CDR3: TGTGCCAGCCCCAGCGGGAGCGCTAGCGGGGGAGGTTACGAGCAGTACGTC.

The rearrangement joins TRBV5-1 to TRBJ1-2; 10 bases align to TRBD1. Germline lookup yields CDR1 SGHRS and CDR2 YFSETQ. V was clipped by 3 bases and J by 6 bases; unmatched bases: 5. The CDR3 spans 14 residues. In nucleotides, the CDR3 is TGCGCCAGCAGCTGGGACAGGGGAATCGATGGCTACACCTTC. This codes for CASSWDRGIDGYTF.

The CDR3 nucleotides are TGTGCCAGCAGTTACACGACAGGGCGCACCGGGGAGCTGTTTTTT. It encodes CASSYTTGRTGELFF. This chain joins TRBV6-6 and TRBJ2-2, with TRBD1 matching 7 bases. Germline V gives CDR1 MNHNY, CDR2 SVGAGI (reference sequence). The CDR3 sequence is 15 residues long. Trimming at V came to 2 bases and at J to 4 bases, leaving 4 bases not matched to a gene.

The rearrangement joins TRBV7-6 to TRBJ2-7; maybe TRBD1 (5 bases). V gave up 4 bases and J gave up 6 bases, with 19 bases separating them. The CDR3 covers 15 residues. Germline CDR1 and CDR2: SGHVS and FNYEAQ. This CDR3 reads CASSSLYSSQGEQYF. DNA for the CDR3: TGTGCCAGCAGCTCGTTATATAGCAGCCAGGGCGAGCAGTACTTC.

The table lists this clone with a count of one. This chain joins TRBV4-1 and TRBJ1-6, with D hard to call. From germline, CDR1 is MGHRA and CDR2 YSYEKL. The CDR3 is 13 residues long. The ends were cut back, 5 bases at V and 7 bases at J, with 9 bases in the middle. This CDR3 reads CASSEGPNSPLHF. For the CDR3, the DNA is TGCGCCAGCAGCGAGGGCCCGAATTCACCCCTCCACTTT.

The rearrangement uses TRBV30 and TRBJ1-1; D is uncertain. There are 13 residues in the CDR3. Germline V CDR1 and CDR2: GTSNPN, SVGIG (reference sequence). V was shortened by 2 bases and J by 0 bases, with 7 bases between the two germline ends. The CDR3: CAWSLHLNTEAFF. The CDR3 DNA reads as TGTGCCTGGAGTTTACACCTGAACACTGAAGCTTTCTTT.

V gene TRBV7-8 combines with J gene TRBJ2-2; 11 nucleotides align to TRBD1. CDR1 and CDR2 from the germline V gene are SGHVS and FQNEAQ. V lost 0 bases and J lost 7; bases outside the gene matches: 1. This CDR3 is 15 amino acids long. CDR3 loop: CASSLAGQGDGELFF. The CDR3 bases are TGTGCCAGCAGCTTAGCGGGACAGGGGGACGGGGAGCTGTTTTTT.

The J gene is TRBJ2-3, the V gene TRBV3-1 (or the pseudogene TRBV3-2); a weak D match, TRBD2 (6 bases). CDR1 is LGHDT, CDR2 YNNKEL, per germline (reference sequence). CDR3 length: 15 amino acids. Trimming pared 1 base from V and 4 bases from J, leaving 12 bases between. CDR3 bases: TGTGCCAGCAGCCAAGGCAGCGGGTTAGCAGATACGCAGTATTTT. Protein: CASSQGSGLADTQYF.

This chain joins TRBV7-6 and TRBJ2-1; no clear D gene. Between the trimmed V and J ends, which lost 1 base and 10 bases, there was a span of 14 bases. Germline loops: CDR1 SGHVS, CDR2 FNYEAQ. This CDR3 contains 14 residues. In DNA, the CDR3 is TGTGCCAGCAGCTTAGGGGCCGAAACTCCAGAGCAGTTCTTC. This translates into CASSLGAETPEQFF.

V is TRBV5-4 and J is TRBJ1-2, with 8 bases fitting TRBD1. This CDR3 has 15 amino acids. CDR1 and CDR2 from the germline V gene are SGHNT and YYREEE (reference sequence). V gave up 4 bases and J gave up 7 bases; unmatched junction bases: 12. The CDR3 here is CASSTPGQGRGGYTF. The CDR3 nucleotides are TGTGCCAGCAGCACCCCAGGACAGGGTAGGGGTGGCTACACCTTC.

About this clone itself: The same CDR3 is also encoded by other DNA sequences in this sample. The V and J genes are TRBV11-3 and TRBJ1-6; D ambiguous. The CDR3 runs 15 residues. Trimming took off 1 base at V and 0 bases at J, with 4 bases between the two ends. The V gene's germline CDR1 is SGHNT and CDR2 YENEEA. In nucleotides, the CDR3 is TGTGCCAGCAGCTTAGTGAGCTCCTATAATTCACCCCTCCACTTT. Protein: CASSLVSSYNSPLHF.

The CDR3 is CASSLSSGDTEAFF. The CDR3 region has the DNA TGTGCCAGCAGCTTATCATCCGGGGACACTGAAGCTTTCTTT. The chain is built from TRBV7-9 and TRBJ1-1; no clear D gene. Per the germline V gene, CDR1 is SEHNR and CDR2 is FQNEAQ (reference sequence). The CDR3 has 14 residues. Trimming removed 2 bases at V and 3 bases at J, with 10 bases between.

This chain links TRBV7-9 with TRBJ2-7, with 13 nucleotides matching TRBD2. CDR3 length: 15 residues. CDR1 SEHNR and CDR2 FQNEAQ come from the germline V gene (reference sequence). After removal of 5 bases from V and 3 bases from J, the junction contained 4 bases not matched to a gene. The CDR3 sequence: CASSLGLAGVYEQYF. The CDR3 DNA follows: TGTGCCAGCAGCCTCGGACTAGCGGGGGTCTACGAGCAGTACTTC.

The chain couples TRBV5-1 to TRBJ2-7; D gene uncertain. The length of the CDR3 is 14 residues. CDR1 is SGHRS and CDR2 is YFSETQ in the germline V gene. The ends were cut back, 0 bases at V and 1 base at J, with 8 bases in the middle. CDR3 residues: CASSLGPPSYEQYV. CDR3 sequence (DNA): TGCGCCAGCAGCTTGGGTCCCCCTTCCTACGAGCAGTACGTC.

The chain employs TRBV7-2 and TRBJ2-2; a weak D match, TRBD1 (5 bases). This CDR3 region has 15 residues. Trimming pared 6 bases from V and 6 bases from J, leaving 17 bases between. Germline CDR1 is SGHTA and CDR2 is FQGNSA. The CDR3 is CASSPSHGAPGELFF. For the CDR3, the DNA is TGTGCCAGCAGTCCATCGCATGGGGCGCCCGGGGAGCTGTTTTTT.

The chain joins TRBV5-8 to TRBJ1-3, with TRBD1 as a possible D gene (6 bases). V shed 1 base and J shed 3 bases, with 11 bases lying between them. CDR3 length equals 15 residues. Germline CDR1 reads SGHTS; CDR2 reads YDEGEE. CDR3 protein: CASSLSGGSGNTIYF. In nucleotides, the CDR3 is TGTGCCAGCAGCTTGAGCGGGGGCAGTGGAAACACCATATATTTT.

This sequence joins TRBV5-1 and TRBJ2-5; a weak D match, TRBD1 (5 bases). This CDR3 is built from 15 residues. Per the germline V gene, CDR1 is SGHRS and CDR2 is YFSETQ. V was trimmed by 0 bases and J by 5 bases, leaving 14 bases between them. Here the CDR3 reads CASSLGGLVGETQYF. CDR3 sequence (DNA): TGCGCCAGCAGCTTGGGGGGCCTGGTAGGGGAGACCCAGTACTTC.

The gene calls are TRBV11-2 and TRBJ2-5; D remains unclear. CDR1 is SGHAT, CDR2 FQNNGV, per germline. The CDR3 totals 12 residues. V gave up 0 bases and J gave up 4 bases, with 3 bases separating them. The CDR3 here is CASSLDRETQYF. In nucleotides, the CDR3 is TGTGCCAGCAGCTTAGATCGAGAGACCCAGTACTTC.

This chain uses TRBV9 with TRBJ1-2; 12 bases agree with TRBD1. In germline, CDR1 is SGDLS, CDR2 YYNGEE. V dropped 0 bases and J dropped 7; count of bases not matched to a gene: 7. The CDR3 contains 16 residues. CDR3 nucleotides: TGTGCCAGCAGCGTAGTGCCGGGACAGGGGGCCGGTGGCTACACCTTC. Translating gives CASSVVPGQGAGGYTF.

The gene calls are TRBV15 and TRBJ2-3; TRBD1 aligns across 10 bases. Germline CDR1 and CDR2: LNHNV and YYDKDF (reference sequence). With V trimmed by 0 bases and J by 6 bases, 6 bases remained unmatched. The CDR3 is 16 residues long. The CDR3, as DNA: TGTGCCACCAGCAGAGACTGGGACAGGGGAGGCGATACGCAGTATTTT. Translating it yields CATSRDWDRGGDTQYF.

V and J are TRBV4-1 and TRBJ1-1; D is unclear. Germline V gene sequence: CDR1 MGHRA, CDR2 YSYEKL. CDR3 length: 14 residues. V was clipped by 2 bases and J by 1 base, with 8 bases between them. The CDR3 nucleotides are TGCGCCAGCAGCCAATTTGGAGAGAACACTGAAGCTTTCTTT. This codes for CASSQFGENTEAFF.

The rearrangement links TRBV6-2 or TRBV6-3 to TRBJ2-2; 8 nucleotides line up with TRBD2. The germline V gene encodes CDR1 MNHEY and CDR2 SVGEGT. The CDR3 contains 15 residues. V was clipped by 4 bases and J by 6 bases; unmatched bases: 7. The CDR3 DNA sequence: TGTGCCAGCAGTTGGACGGGGGGGCCCGCCGGGGAGCTGTTTTTT. Protein: CASSWTGGPAGELFF.

This chain uses TRBV24-1 with TRBJ1-1; no clear D. Germline loops: CDR1 KGHDR, CDR2 SFDVKD. The germline V and J ends were trimmed by 4 bases and 2 bases, with 7 bases remaining between them. The length of the CDR3 is 13 residues. CDR3 in amino acids: CATSDGDNTEAFF. The CDR3 DNA sequence: TGTGCCACCAGTGACGGGGATAACACTGAAGCTTTCTTT.

V usage is TRBV7-2 and J usage is TRBJ1-2; no clear D gene. Per germline, CDR1 SGHTA and CDR2 FQGNSA. The CDR3 is 15 amino acids. The V end lost 1 base, the J end lost 0 bases, and 9 bases lay between the germline ends. CDR3 in amino acids: CASSLEYSSNYGYTF. The CDR3 DNA is TGTGCCAGCAGCTTAGAGTACAGTTCTAACTATGGCTACACCTTC.

This rearrangement joins TRBV25-1 to TRBJ2-3; TRBD1 matches 7 bases. This CDR3 contains 14 residues. Germline V gene sequence: CDR1 MGHDK, CDR2 SYGVNS. Losses at the gene ends were 1 base for V and 5 bases for J; bases not matched to a gene: 3. The CDR3 loop reads CASSELGQKDTQYF. CDR3 in DNA: TGTGCCAGCAGTGAATTGGGACAGAAAGATACGCAGTATTTT.

CDR3 amino acids: CASSIDRGPNTEAFF. CDR3 nucleotides: TGTGCCAGTAGTATAGATCGAGGGCCAAACACTGAAGCTTTCTTT. The chain has TRBV19 and TRBJ1-1; D gene uncertain. V gave up 0 bases and J gave up 2 bases, with 10 bases separating them. CDR1 is LNHDA and CDR2 is SQIVND in the germline V gene (reference sequence). The CDR3 loop spans 15 amino acids.